This T cell receptor (beta chain) was sequenced in a study of CD8 T cells in Susac syndrome. Points from the study as a whole: CD4+ T cell repertoires in Susac syndrome lacked clonal expansion.

As concerns this clonotype: Its antigen remains unidentified.

The RNA input was 0.5 to 1 ug, and it was reverse transcribed with random hexamers. One entry per CDR3 protein, called by TCRdb with MiXCR from the immunoSEQ multiplex PCR reads. The data show about 240,000 distinct CDR3 sequences, 90% to 96% seen once. The CDR3 contains 13 residues. From germline, CDR1 is SQVTM and CDR2 ANQGSEA. Trimming removed 6 bases at V and 6 bases at J, with 15 bases between. The V and J genes are TRBV29-1 and TRBJ1-5, with D possibly being TRBD1 (6 bases). The sequence was obtained from a human donor with Susac syndrome. The sequencing sample was made of CD4+ T cells from PBMCs. Written as DNA, the CDR3 is TGCAGCGTAACACAGGGTATCCGTCAGCCCCAGCATTTT. Translated: CSVTQGIRQPQHF.